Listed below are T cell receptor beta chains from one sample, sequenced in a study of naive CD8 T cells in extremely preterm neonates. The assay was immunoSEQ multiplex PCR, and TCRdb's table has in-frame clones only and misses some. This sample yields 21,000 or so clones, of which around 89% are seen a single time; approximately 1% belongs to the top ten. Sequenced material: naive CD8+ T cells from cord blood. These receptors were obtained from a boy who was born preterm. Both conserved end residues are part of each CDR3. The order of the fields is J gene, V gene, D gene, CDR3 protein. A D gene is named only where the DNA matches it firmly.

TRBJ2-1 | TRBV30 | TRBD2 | CAWSTSGGYEQFF
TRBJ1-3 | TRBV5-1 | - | CASSLGAGNTIYF
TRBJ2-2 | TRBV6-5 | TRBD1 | CASSYGTANTGELFF
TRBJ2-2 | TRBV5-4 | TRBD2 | CASSTSAGELFF
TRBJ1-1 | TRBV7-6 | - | CASSLVGGGGTEAFF
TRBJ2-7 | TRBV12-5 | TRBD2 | CASGDTSGAYEQYF
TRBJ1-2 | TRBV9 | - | CASSVGGTNYGYTF
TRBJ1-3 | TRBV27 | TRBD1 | CASSWDRGNTIYF
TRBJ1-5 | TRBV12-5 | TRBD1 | CASGLPGQGNQPQHF
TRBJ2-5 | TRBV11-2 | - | CASSLVLFSIQETQYF
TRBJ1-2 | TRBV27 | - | CASSDNYGYTF
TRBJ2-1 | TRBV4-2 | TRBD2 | CASSQAGGSYNEQFF
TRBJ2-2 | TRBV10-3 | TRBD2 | CAIKGTSGHTGELFF
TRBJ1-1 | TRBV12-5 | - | CASGFASNTEAFF
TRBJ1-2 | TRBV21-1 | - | CASSTGDYGYTF
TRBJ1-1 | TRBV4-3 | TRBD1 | CASSPRTGNTEAFF
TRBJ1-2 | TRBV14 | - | CASSQLGNGYTF
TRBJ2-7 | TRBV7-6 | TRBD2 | CASSLAAGVYEQYF
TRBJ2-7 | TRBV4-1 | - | CASSQGQTYEQYF
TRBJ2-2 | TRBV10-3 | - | CAISGDNTGELFF
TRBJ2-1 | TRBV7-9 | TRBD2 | CASSFSGGAYNEQFF
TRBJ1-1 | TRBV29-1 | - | CSVGFGNTEAFF
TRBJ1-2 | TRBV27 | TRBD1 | CASSRTGRGYTF
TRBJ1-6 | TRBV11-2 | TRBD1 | CASSWTGDSPLHF
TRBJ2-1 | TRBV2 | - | CASSVSRSYNEQFF
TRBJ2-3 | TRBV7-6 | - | CASSLGTSTDTQYF
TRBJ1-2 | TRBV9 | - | CASSDGGGYTF
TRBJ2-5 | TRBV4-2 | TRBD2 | CASSEETSGGASAETQYF
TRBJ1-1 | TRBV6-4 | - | CASSDSGGTEAFF
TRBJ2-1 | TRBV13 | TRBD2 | CASSLVSGGANEQFF
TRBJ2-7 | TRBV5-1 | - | CASNRDEQYF
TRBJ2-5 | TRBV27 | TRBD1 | CASSSRGRETQYF
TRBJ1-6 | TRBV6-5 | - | CAISESGASPLHF
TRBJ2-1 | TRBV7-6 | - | CASRGHNEQFF
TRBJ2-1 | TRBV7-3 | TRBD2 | CASSLLAGGHNEQFF
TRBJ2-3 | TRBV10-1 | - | CASSLGLPGTDTQYF
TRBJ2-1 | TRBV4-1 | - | CASSQANEQFF
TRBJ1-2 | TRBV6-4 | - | CASRTGYGYTF
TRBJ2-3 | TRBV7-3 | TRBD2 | CASSLLAGPDTQYF
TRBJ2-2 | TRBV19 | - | CASSMGGELFF
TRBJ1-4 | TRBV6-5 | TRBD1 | CASSYSGQGAEKLFF
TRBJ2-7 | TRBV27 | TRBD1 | CASSLTGAYEQYF
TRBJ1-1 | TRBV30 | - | CAWSPGGTEAFF
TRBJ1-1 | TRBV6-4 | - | CASSDPFGGDTEAFF